These 22 T cell receptor beta chains originate from one sample sequenced in a study of blood T cell repertoires in COVID-19. Generated by immunoSEQ multiplex PCR, the TCRdb table keeps only in-frame clones and is missing some. The table includes around 59,000 clones, more than 70% detected once. Material for sequencing was peripheral blood. All receptors derive from a man aged 60 to 69 with acute or convalescent COVID-19.

The chain employs TRBV7-2 and TRBJ2-3; no clear D gene. The V and J ends lost 5 bases and 0 bases respectively, with 12 bases between them. Germline CDR1 reads SGHTA; CDR2 reads FQGNSA. This CDR3 is built from 15 residues. The CDR3 spells CASSPRITSTDTQYF. CDR3 nucleotide sequence: TGTGCCAGCAGCCCTAGGATCACTAGCACAGATACGCAGTATTTT.

The rearrangement uses TRBV5-4 and TRBJ2-4; D perhaps matches TRBD1 (6 bases). This CDR3 is 15 amino acids long. The V end was cut by 0 bases, the J end by 5 bases, with 12 bases between. Germline CDR1 SGHNT, CDR2 YYREEE (reference sequence). This CDR3 is CASSLDRATQNIQYF. The CDR3 DNA is TGTGCCAGCAGCTTGGACAGGGCGACCCAAAACATTCAGTACTTC.

The J gene is TRBJ1-2, the V gene TRBV28; 8 nucleotides line up with TRBD1. Germline V gene sequence: CDR1 MDHEN, CDR2 SYDVKM. The CDR3 spans 16 residues. V shed 2 bases, J shed 8 bases, and the junction held 13 bases outside the gene matches. CDR3 loop: CASSLRDLRQGTGYTF. Written as DNA, the CDR3 is TGTGCCAGCAGTTTAAGGGACCTTCGACAGGGGACGGGCTACACCTTC.

This clone was counted a few times. The CDR3 loop is CASSQEAGYGYTF. CDR3 DNA sequence: TGTGCCAGCAGCCAAGAAGCAGGCTATGGCTACACCTTC. The chain recombines TRBV4-2 with TRBJ1-2; D call uncertain. The CDR3 length is 13 residues. Trimming removed 0 bases from V and 4 bases from J, with 6 bases in between. Germline assignment: CDR1 LGHNA and CDR2 YNFKEQ.

The chain employs TRBV5-1 and TRBJ1-5; 7 positions match TRBD1. Germline assignment: CDR1 SGHRS and CDR2 YFSETQ. V gave up 4 bases and J gave up 6 bases; unmatched junction bases: 7. The CDR3 extends over 14 amino acids. In nucleotides, the CDR3 is TGCGCCAGCAGCCCTGGGACAGTCGGTCAGCCCCAGCATTTT. Its protein is CASSPGTVGQPQHF.

The sample holds a few counts of this clone. This chain uses TRBV9 with TRBJ2-7; D perhaps matches TRBD2 (6 bases). CDR1 and CDR2 from the germline V gene are SGDLS and YYNGEE. The length of the CDR3 is 12 residues. Trimming removed 4 bases from V and 5 bases from J, with 10 bases in between. The CDR3 nucleotides read TGTGCCAGCAGCACGTCGGGGGACGAGCAGTACTTC. Translated, it gives CASSTSGDEQYF.

CDR3 loop: CASSQRQGFEAEAFF. CDR3 nucleotide sequence: TGCGCCAGCAGCCAGAGACAGGGGTTTGAGGCTGAAGCTTTCTTT. V gene TRBV4-1 combines with J gene TRBJ1-1; 8 bases fit TRBD1. The germline gives CDR1 MGHRA, CDR2 YSYEKL. V lost 3 bases, J lost 6 bases, and 9 bases stayed unmatched. This CDR3 has 15 residues.

The rearrangement links TRBV19 to TRBJ1-5; no clear D. The CDR3 has 16 residues. CDR1 is LNHDA, CDR2 SQIVND, per germline (reference sequence). The V gene lost 1 base and the J gene lost 6 bases, with 16 bases spanning the gap. The CDR3 sequence is CASSIGRGPGVQPQHF. CDR3 DNA: TGTGCCAGTAGTATAGGACGGGGTCCCGGGGTTCAGCCCCAGCATTTT.

The chain carries TRBV6-5 and TRBJ1-5, with 9 positions matching TRBD1. This CDR3 is built from 15 residues. Germline CDR1 and CDR2: MNHEY and SVGAGI. V dropped 5 bases and J dropped 3; count of bases not matched to a gene: 5. CDR3 sequence (DNA): TGTGCCAGCAGTCCCGGGACAGGGATCAATCAGCCCCAGCATTTT. Amino acids: CASSPGTGINQPQHF.

This clone was observed many times. The chain carries TRBV5-1 and TRBJ2-7; 8 nucleotides agree with TRBD1. This CDR3 comprises 14 residues. Germline trimming cut 2 bases from V and 5 bases from J; bases unmatched to any gene: 6. Germline V gene lookup returns CDR1 SGHRS and CDR2 YFSETQ. The DNA for the CDR3 is TGCGCCAGCAGCTTTACGCAGGGGGCTAACGAGCAGTACTTC. As protein: CASSFTQGANEQYF.

CDR3 sequence: CATSRDPGQGDEQYF. Here the CDR3 DNA reads TGTGCCACCAGCAGAGACCCGGGACAGGGAGACGAGCAGTACTTC. The chain recombines TRBV15 with TRBJ2-7, with 9 bases that match TRBD1. This CDR3 is 15 amino acids long. V shed 0 bases and J 5 bases; nucleotides not matched to a gene: 5. Germline CDR1 and CDR2: LNHNV and YYDKDF (reference sequence).

The rearrangement links TRBV2 to TRBJ2-3; 9 nucleotides line up with TRBD1. V shed 6 bases, J shed 3 bases, and the junction held 4 bases outside the gene matches. This CDR3 comprises 14 residues. The germline CDR1 and CDR2 sequences are SNHLY and FYNNEI. CDR3 loop: CASRGQGKTDTQYF. The CDR3, as DNA: TGTGCCAGCAGGGGACAGGGTAAGACAGATACGCAGTATTTT.

This chain connects TRBV6-5 to TRBJ2-7; TRBD1 is a possible D gene (6 bases). The CDR3 covers 13 residues. Trimming took 7 bases from V and 3 from J, leaving 13 bases between them. Germline assignment: CDR1 MNHEY and CDR2 SVGAGI. CDR3 loop: CASTNAQGYEQYF. The CDR3 nucleotides read TGTGCCAGCACGAATGCACAGGGCTACGAGCAGTACTTC.

The chain is built from TRBV18 and TRBJ2-5; 7 positions match TRBD2. Germline CDR1 and CDR2: KGHSH and LQKENI. V dropped 2 bases and J dropped 1; count of bases not matched to a gene: 7. CDR3 length: 16 amino acids. This CDR3 is CASSPFGAGPQETQYF. The DNA for the CDR3 is TGTGCCAGCTCACCATTCGGAGCGGGGCCCCAAGAGACCCAGTACTTC.

This clone has a handful of counts. This chain links TRBV5-4 with TRBJ2-5; weak D call: TRBD2 (7 bases). The V and J ends lost 4 bases and 4 bases respectively, with 14 bases between them. Germline V gene data show CDR1 as SGHNT and CDR2 as YYREEE (reference sequence). This CDR3 contains 14 residues. The CDR3 DNA reads TGTGCCAGCAGCGACCGGAGGGGGGGAGAGACCCAGTACTTC. It encodes CASSDRRGGETQYF. The whole variable domain, filled in from reference TRBV5-4 and TRBJ2-5, reads ETGVTQSPTHLIKTRGQQVTLRCSSQSGHNTVSWYQQALGQGPQFIFQYYREEENGRGNFPPRFSGLQFPNYSSELNVNALELDDSALYLCASSDRRGGETQYFGPGTRLLVL.

This clone was seen a single time. The chain couples TRBV29-1 to TRBJ2-7; 7 bases are a match to TRBD1. Germline V gene lookup returns CDR1 SQVTM and CDR2 ANQGSEA. This CDR3 region has 11 residues. Trimming cost V 7 bases and J 2 bases; bases outside gene matches: 2. The CDR3 bases are TGCAGCGGGGGGACAGCCTACGAGCAGTACTTC. Its protein is CSGGTAYEQYF.

V usage is TRBV2 and J usage is TRBJ1-2, with a tentative D call TRBD1 (6 bases). V was shortened by 3 bases and J by 1 base, with 18 bases between the two germline ends. The germline CDR1 and CDR2 sequences are SNHLY and FYNNEI. This CDR3 comprises 17 residues. The CDR3 bases are TGTGCCAGCAGTGATAGGACAGCACCTACCTTTAACTATGGCTACACCTTC. This translates into CASSDRTAPTFNYGYTF.

This clone has only a few counts. Other nucleotide sequences from this sample produce the same CDR3. This chain connects TRBV28 to TRBJ1-2; possibly TRBD1 for D (5 bases). This CDR3 is built from 13 residues. V was pared by 6 bases and J by 0 bases, with 8 bases between. Germline V gene sequence: CDR1 MDHEN, CDR2 SYDVKM. The CDR3 DNA reads TGTGCCAGCAGCCTGACAGCTAACTATGGCTACACCTTC. Translating gives CASSLTANYGYTF.

The gene calls are TRBV7-9 and TRBJ1-5; D ambiguous. This CDR3 has 15 amino acids. Germline V CDR1 and CDR2: SEHNR, FQNEAQ (reference sequence). V was shortened by 0 bases and J by 4 bases, with 10 bases between the two germline ends. CDR3 DNA sequence: TGTGCCAGCAGCTTAGCGGGCAGCATTAATCAGCCCCAGCATTTT. Translating gives CASSLAGSINQPQHF.

The rearrangement uses TRBV6-4 and TRBJ2-5; TRBD2 matches 13 bases. J was trimmed by 7 bases and V by 6 bases; bases with no gene match: 8. Germline CDR1 and CDR2: MRHNA and SNTAGT. This CDR3 contains 15 residues. The CDR3 DNA sequence: TGTGCCAGCAGCTCGACTAGCGGGGGGATGGCGACCCAGTACTTC. This codes for CASSSTSGGMATQYF.

V gene TRBV6-4 combines with J gene TRBJ2-1, with 8 bases aligning to TRBD1. Germline assignment: CDR1 MRHNA and CDR2 SNTAGT. V trimming: 0 bases; J trimming: 8 bases; junction bases outside the gene matches: 0. This CDR3 spans 13 amino acids. The chain's CDR3 is CASSDSDRDEQFF. Written as DNA, the CDR3 is TGTGCCAGCAGTGACTCGGACAGGGATGAGCAGTTCTTC.

The J gene is TRBJ2-7, the V gene TRBV6-5; 9 bases line up with TRBD1. The V and J ends lost 6 bases and 3 bases, in that order; junction bases with no gene match: 6. The CDR3 is 14 residues long. CDR1 MNHEY and CDR2 SVGAGI come from the germline V gene. The CDR3 spells CASRGQGSVYEQYF. The CDR3 nucleotides read TGTGCCAGCAGAGGACAGGGGTCCGTCTACGAGCAGTACTTC.